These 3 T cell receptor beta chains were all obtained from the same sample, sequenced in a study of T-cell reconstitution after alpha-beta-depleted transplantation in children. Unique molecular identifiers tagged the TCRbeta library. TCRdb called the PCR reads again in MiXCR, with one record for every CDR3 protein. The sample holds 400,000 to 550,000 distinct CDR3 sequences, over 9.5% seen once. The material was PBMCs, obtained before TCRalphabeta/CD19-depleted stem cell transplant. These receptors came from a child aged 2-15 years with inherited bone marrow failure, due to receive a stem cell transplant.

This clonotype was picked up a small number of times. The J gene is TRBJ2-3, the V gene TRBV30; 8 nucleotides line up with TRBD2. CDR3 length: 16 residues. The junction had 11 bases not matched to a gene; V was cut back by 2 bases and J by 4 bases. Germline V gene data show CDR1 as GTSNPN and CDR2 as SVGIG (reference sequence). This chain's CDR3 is CAWSTLLRGLADTQYF. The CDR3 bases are TGTGCCTGGAGTACGCTTCTCCGGGGACTAGCAGATACGCAGTATTTT.

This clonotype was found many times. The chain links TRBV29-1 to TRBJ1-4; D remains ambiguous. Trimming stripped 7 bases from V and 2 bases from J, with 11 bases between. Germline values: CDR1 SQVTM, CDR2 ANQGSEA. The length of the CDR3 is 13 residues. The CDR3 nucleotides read TGCAGCGCCCGGTCAGATACTAATGAAAAACTGTTTTTT. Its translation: CSARSDTNEKLFF.

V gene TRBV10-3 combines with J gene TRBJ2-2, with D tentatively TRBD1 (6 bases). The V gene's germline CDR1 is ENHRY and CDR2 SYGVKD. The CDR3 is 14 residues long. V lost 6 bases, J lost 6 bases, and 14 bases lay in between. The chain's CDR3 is CAIRAKGGPGELFF. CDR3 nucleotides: TGTGCCATCAGAGCAAAAGGGGGTCCCGGGGAGCTGTTTTTT.